The 8 T cell receptor beta chains below were found in one sample sequenced in a study of CD8 T cells in ankylosing spondylitis (dated by TCRdb to 2015 to 2018). General conclusions and limits of the study: Blood from ankylosing spondylitis patients appeared to be characterized by a TCR beta motif composed of roughly eight highly homologous amino acid variants.

To prepare the library, 5' RACE was applied. The instrument was an Illumina HiSeq 2500. TCRdb reprocessed the public reads (quality trimming at Q25 with fastp, clone calling with MiXCR) and kept in-frame beta chains. Each entry merges the rows of one CDR3 protein and shows their most common DNA and genes. Recorded for this sample are about 500,000 distinct CDR3 sequences; 5.3% of them occurred a single time. Clones ranked in the top ten supply around 3.6% of the sample. Their cognate antigens are unknown. The sample consisted of blood, either unsorted or a sorted T cell fraction (not recorded which). The receptor set was obtained from a male donor with ankylosing spondylitis.

The chain couples TRBV20-1 to TRBJ2-7, with 9 nucleotides matching TRBD2. Trimming cost V 3 bases and J 9 bases; bases outside gene matches: 9. CDR1 DFQATT and CDR2 SNEGSKA come from the germline V gene (reference sequence). The CDR3 runs 13 residues. In DNA form, the CDR3 reads TGCAGTGCTAGGACTAGCGGAACTCTGGGGCAGTACTTC. Translated: CSARTSGTLGQYF.

This clonotype was counted many times. The V and J genes are TRBV20-1 and TRBJ2-5; possible D gene TRBD2, 5 bases. V dropped 3 bases and J dropped 8 bases, with 19 bases sitting between them. The CDR3 has 14 amino acids. CDR1 is DFQATT, CDR2 SNEGSKA, per germline (reference sequence). The CDR3 bases are TGCAGTGCTAGTGAGGGAAGCGCCGTACGAACCCAGTACTTC. Translated: CSASEGSAVRTQYF.

The V gene is TRBV3-1, the J gene TRBJ2-1, with D possibly matching TRBD2 (7 bases). Per the germline V gene, CDR1 is LGHDT and CDR2 is YNNKEL (reference sequence). The CDR3 runs to 16 residues. V lost 5 bases and J lost 8, with 22 bases in between. CDR3 loop: CASSGTAGGPGDEQFF. The CDR3 region has the DNA TGTGCCAGCAGCGGTACGGCCGGGGGGCCAGGGGATGAGCAGTTCTTC.

This clonotype occurred many times. J is TRBJ2-1 and V is TRBV29-1; 9 nucleotides agree with TRBD2. The V and J ends lost 6 bases and 9 bases, in that order; junction bases with no gene match: 18. Germline CDR1 SQVTM, CDR2 ANQGSEA. The CDR3 totals 16 residues. The CDR3 reads CSVVPRRAGGSSEQFF. The CDR3 nucleotides are TGCAGCGTCGTCCCTCGTCGAGCGGGAGGAAGTAGTGAGCAGTTCTTC.

This clonotype was seen only a few times. V usage is TRBV7-2 and J usage is TRBJ2-5; TRBD2 matches 13 bases. The CDR3 is 15 residues long. Germline assignment: CDR1 SGHTA and CDR2 FQGNSA. The junction had 4 bases not matched to a gene; V was cut back by 0 bases and J by 9 bases. CDR3 DNA sequence: TGTGCCAGCAGCTTAGCAGGACTAGCGGGGGTGCCCCAGTACTTC. Amino acid sequence: CASSLAGLAGVPQYF.

This clonotype showed up just a few times. The rearrangement links TRBV4-3 to TRBJ2-2; 10 bases are a match to TRBD2. The V gene end was trimmed by 5 bases and the J gene end by 3 bases; junction bases not matched to a gene: 15. The CDR3 contains 19 residues. Germline V gene lookup returns CDR1 LGHNA and CDR2 YSLEER. CDR3 sequence: CASSVGLAGVDPHTGELFF. The CDR3 bases are TGCGCCAGCAGCGTCGGTCTAGCGGGAGTTGATCCACACACCGGGGAGCTGTTTTTT.

There are many counts of this clonotype. This chain uses TRBV5-1 with TRBJ2-7; 9 positions match TRBD2. The CDR3 spans 15 residues. After removal of 3 bases from V and 4 bases from J, the junction contained 8 bases not matched to a gene. Germline lookup yields CDR1 SGHRS and CDR2 YFSETQ. The CDR3 spells CASSSLGLAGYEQYF. DNA of the CDR3: TGCGCCAGCAGCTCGTTGGGGCTAGCGGGGTACGAGCAGTACTTC.

At least ten counts were recorded for this clonotype. J is TRBJ1-5 and V is TRBV24-1; TRBD1 might be the D (5 bases). This CDR3 has 16 residues. CDR1 and CDR2 (germline): KGHDR, SFDVKD. Deletions cut 2 bases from V and 7 bases from J, with 17 bases between. The CDR3 DNA is TGTGCCACCAGTGATTCCGGGACGGGCTCAGGCCAGCCCCAGCATTTT. Translated: CATSDSGTGSGQPQHF.